The 20 T cell receptor beta chains below come from one sample, sequenced in a study of T-cell memory formation after mild COVID-19. Via MiXCR, TCRdb re-called the 5' RACE reads, giving one row per CDR3 protein. The data contain some 200,000 distinct CDR3 sequences, 20% to 25% of them singletons. Sequenced input: PBMCs or a T cell subset sorted from them (not recorded which). These receptors all come from an adult woman who had mild COVID-19 (a few samples of this study predate the infection). Cell type and time point are not known.

The chain uses TRBV7-9 and TRBJ2-1, with TRBD1 matching over 7 bases. Germline CDR1 is SEHNR and CDR2 is FQNEAQ (reference sequence). The ends lost 5 bases at V and 8 bases at J; junction bases unmatched: 12. This CDR3 contains 15 residues. CDR3 nucleotide sequence: TGTGCCAGCAGCGTCACCGGGACAGCAAAAGATGAGCAGTTCTTC. Translated: CASSVTGTAKDEQFF.

This clonotype has just a few counts. CDR3 region: CASSLSPGRPETQYF. The CDR3 coding sequence is TGTGCCAGCAGCTTAAGCCCGGGACGCCCTGAGACCCAGTACTTC. The chain couples TRBV7-8 to TRBJ2-5; either TRBD1 or TRBD2 may fit D (5 bases each). Germline CDR1 and CDR2: SGHVS and FQNEAQ. The CDR3 is 15 amino acids. Trimming stripped 2 bases from V and 5 bases from J, with 15 bases between. The full variable domain, in which reference TRBV7-8 and TRBJ2-5 provide the parts outside the CDR3, is GAGVSQSPRYKVAKRGQDVALRCDPISGHVSLFWYQQALGQGPEFLTYFQNEAQLDKSGLPSDRFFAERPEGSVSTLKIQRTQQEDSAVYLCASSLSPGRPETQYFGPGTRLLVL.

The V and J genes are TRBV12-3 or TRBV12-4 and TRBJ1-1, with a weak D call TRBD1 (6 bases). The V and J ends lost 10 bases and 0 bases respectively, with 9 bases between them. This CDR3 has 12 residues. For the CDR3, the DNA is TGTGCCACAGGACAGCTGAACACTGAAGCTTTCTTT. Encoded protein: CATGQLNTEAFF.

CDR3 in amino acids: CSASGLAGSTSTDTQYF. CDR3 coding DNA: TGCAGTGCCTCAGGACTAGCGGGATCGACTAGCACAGATACGCAGTATTTT. The gene calls are TRBV20-1 and TRBJ2-3; 12 positions match TRBD2. This CDR3 has 17 residues. Germline V gene lookup returns CDR1 DFQATT and CDR2 SNEGSKA (reference sequence). Trimming removed 6 bases from V and 0 bases from J; junction bases left unmatched: 10.

The rearrangement uses TRBV12-3 or TRBV12-4 and TRBJ2-3; 7 positions agree with TRBD1. V gave up 3 bases and J gave up 2 bases; unmatched junction bases: 11. The CDR3 sequence is 17 residues long. CDR3 amino acids: CASSFGYEGAITDTQYF. Written as DNA, the CDR3 is TGTGCCAGCAGTTTTGGGTATGAGGGGGCGATCACAGATACGCAGTATTTT.

The chain joins TRBV7-9 to TRBJ2-7; the match to TRBD2 covers 8 bases. CDR3 length equals 14 residues. The V segment lost 5 bases and the J segment 5 bases; nucleotides outside the gene matches: 8. Germline V lookup: CDR1 SEHNR, CDR2 FQNEAQ (reference sequence). DNA of the CDR3: TGTGCCAGCAGCCCACCGAGCGGGAGCCACGAGCAGTACTTC. Amino acid sequence: CASSPPSGSHEQYF.

V and J are TRBV4-3 and TRBJ2-4; 10 nucleotides align to TRBD2. The CDR3 sequence is 18 residues long. The ends lost 0 bases at V and 5 bases at J; junction bases unmatched: 10. Looked up from germline, CDR1 is LGHNA and CDR2 is YSLEER. The CDR3, as DNA: TGCGCCAGCAGCCAAGAAACCCTACTAGCGGGAATCCAAAACATTCAGTACTTC. Translated: CASSQETLLAGIQNIQYF.

This clonotype turned up a few times. The chain links TRBV28 to TRBJ2-7, with unresolved D. V was trimmed by 0 bases and J by 0 bases, leaving 9 bases between them. Germline-derived CDR1 and CDR2 are MDHEN and SYDVKM. The CDR3 runs 15 residues. The CDR3 nucleotides read TGTGCCAGCAGTTTATGGGTCGTAAGCTCCTACGAGCAGTACTTC. Its translation: CASSLWVVSSYEQYF. Combining the CDR3 with reference TRBV28 and TRBJ2-7 gives the whole variable domain DVKVTQSSRYLVKRTGEKVFLECVQDMDHENMFWYRQDPGLGLRLIYFSYDVKMKEKGDIPEGYSVSREKKERFSLILESASTNQTSMYLCASSLWVVSSYEQYFGPGTRLTVT.

This clonotype was counted a few times. The rearrangement joins TRBV28 to TRBJ2-7; D is unresolved. CDR1 is MDHEN, CDR2 SYDVKM, per germline. The CDR3 runs 13 residues. Trimming took 3 bases from V and 7 from J, leaving 13 bases between them. The CDR3 protein is CASSFQALGEQYF. The CDR3 coding sequence is TGTGCCAGCAGTTTTCAGGCACTGGGGGAGCAGTACTTC.

This clonotype was recorded a few times. V usage is TRBV5-5 and J usage is TRBJ1-1; 7 bases fit TRBD1. V shed 4 bases, J shed 5 bases, and the junction held 11 bases outside the gene matches. Germline CDR1 SGHKS, CDR2 YYEKEE (reference sequence). This CDR3 spans 15 amino acids. In DNA, the CDR3 is TGTGCCAGCAGCCCATCGTGGAGGGGGCAAACTGAAGCTTTCTTT. Translating it yields CASSPSWRGQTEAFF.

The V call is TRBV29-1, the J call TRBJ1-5, with 7 bases identical to TRBD1. CDR3 length equals 16 residues. V shed 5 bases and J 7 bases; nucleotides not matched to a gene: 17. The V gene's germline CDR1 is SQVTM and CDR2 ANQGSEA. The CDR3 sequence is CSVILTGTEIRQPQHF. CDR3 DNA sequence: TGCAGCGTTATCCTGACCGGGACAGAAATACGGCAGCCCCAGCATTTT.

This clonotype was counted only a few times. This chain connects TRBV20-1 to TRBJ2-1, with TRBD2 matching over 11 bases. CDR3 length: 16 amino acids. J gave up 5 bases and V 6 bases, and 12 bases lay outside the gene matches. Looked up from germline, CDR1 is DFQATT and CDR2 is SNEGSKA (reference sequence). The CDR3 nucleotides read TGCAGTGCGGGACTAGCGGAAGGGGGAGGGCACAATGAGCAGTTCTTC. Translation: CSAGLAEGGGHNEQFF.

Note on this clonotype: The junction departs from germline at one end; a sequencing error may be responsible. V usage is TRBV7-7 and J usage is TRBJ2-1, with TRBD2 as a possible D gene (6 bases). The CDR3 has 16 amino acids. Per the germline V gene, CDR1 is SSHAT and CDR2 is FNYEAQ (reference sequence). The CDR3 here is CASSSRLAQPYNEQFF. CDR3 nucleotide sequence: TGTGCTAGCAGCTCGAGGCTAGCGCAACCCTACAATGAGCAGTTCTTC.

J is TRBJ2-7 and V is TRBV7-9; 11 positions match TRBD2. CDR3 length equals 16 residues. In germline, CDR1 is SEHNR, CDR2 FQNEAQ (reference sequence). Trimming removed 2 bases from V and 0 bases from J; junction bases left unmatched: 3. CDR3 nucleotides: TGTGCCAGCAGCTTAAGAACTAGCGGGAGCTCCTACGAGCAGTACTTC. Translated, it gives CASSLRTSGSSYEQYF.

The chain employs TRBV9 and TRBJ2-1; tentatively, D is TRBD2 (5 bases). Trimming removed 6 bases from V and 2 bases from J, with 9 bases in between. Germline V CDR1 and CDR2: SGDLS, YYNGEE. CDR3 size: 13 residues. The CDR3 is CASTGLPYNEQFF. The CDR3 DNA is TGTGCCAGCACCGGACTCCCCTACAATGAGCAGTTCTTC. Combining the CDR3 with reference TRBV9 and TRBJ2-1 gives the whole variable domain DSGVTQTPKHLITATGQRVTLRCSPRSGDLSVYWYQQSLDQGLQFLIQYYNGEERAKGNILERFSAQQFPDLHSELNLSSLELGDSALYFCASTGLPYNEQFFGPGTRLTVL.

This clonotype was seen more than once but under ten times. The chain combines TRBV9 with TRBJ2-5; 10 bases align to TRBD2. This CDR3 region has 15 residues. The trim removed 2 bases at V and 2 bases at J, leaving 3 bases unmatched. In germline, CDR1 is SGDLS, CDR2 YYNGEE. CDR3 protein: CASSVGTSEQETQYF. As DNA, the CDR3 is TGTGCCAGCAGCGTGGGGACTAGCGAGCAAGAGACCCAGTACTTC.

This clonotype was seen more than once but under ten times. The rearrangement joins TRBV15 to TRBJ1-1; D ambiguous. Trimming took 3 bases from V and 4 from J, leaving 15 bases between them. Germline CDR1 reads LNHNV; CDR2 reads YYDKDF (reference sequence). The CDR3 has 15 amino acids. In nucleotides, the CDR3 is TGTGCCACCAGCAGTCCCCAGGCTGAAGGCACTGAAGCTTTCTTT. Protein product: CATSSPQAEGTEAFF.

The chain uses TRBV7-6 and TRBJ1-5; D is undetermined. CDR1 is SGHVS and CDR2 is FNYEAQ in the germline V gene. The V and J ends lost 5 bases and 8 bases respectively, with 13 bases between them. The CDR3 covers 13 residues. CDR3: CASSTDGREPQHF. CDR3 in DNA: TGTGCCAGCAGCACCGACGGGAGGGAGCCCCAGCATTTT.

This clonotype was seen more than once but under ten times. The V gene is TRBV5-1, the J gene TRBJ2-3, with TRBD1 matching 7 bases. This CDR3 comprises 15 residues. Germline lookup yields CDR1 SGHRS and CDR2 YFSETQ. The V gene end was trimmed by 6 bases and the J gene end by 4 bases; junction bases not matched to a gene: 11. CDR3 amino acids: CASKRGAGGADTQYF. CDR3 coding DNA: TGCGCCAGCAAAAGAGGGGCAGGGGGTGCAGATACGCAGTATTTT. Drawing the rest from reference TRBV5-1 and TRBJ2-3, the complete variable domain is KAGVTQTPRYLIKTRGQQVTLSCSPISGHRSVSWYQQTPGQGLQFLFEYFSETQRNKGNFPGRFSGRQFSNSRSEMNVSTLELGDSALYLCASKRGAGGADTQYFGPGTRLTVL.

Only a few counts were recorded for this clonotype. The rearrangement joins TRBV30 to TRBJ2-1; perhaps TRBD2 as D (5 bases). The CDR3 is made up of 14 amino acids. V lost 3 bases and J 1 base, leaving 10 bases between the germline ends. Germline CDR1 GTSNPN, CDR2 SVGIG (reference sequence). DNA of the CDR3: TGTGCCTGGAGCCCGGGATATTCCTACAATGAGCAGTTCTTC. As protein: CAWSPGYSYNEQFF.